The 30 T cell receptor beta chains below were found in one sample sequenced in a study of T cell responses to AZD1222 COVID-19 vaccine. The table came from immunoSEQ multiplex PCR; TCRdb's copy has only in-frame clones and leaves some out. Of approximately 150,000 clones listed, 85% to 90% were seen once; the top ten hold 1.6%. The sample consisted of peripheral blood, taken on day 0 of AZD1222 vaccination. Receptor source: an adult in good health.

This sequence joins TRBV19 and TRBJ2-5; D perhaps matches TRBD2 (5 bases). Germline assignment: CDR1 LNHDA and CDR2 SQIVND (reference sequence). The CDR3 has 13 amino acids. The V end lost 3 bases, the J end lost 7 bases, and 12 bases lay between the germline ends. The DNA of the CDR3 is TGTGCCAGTAGTATTCTGGAAGGAGGGACCCAGTACTTC. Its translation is CASSILEGGTQYF. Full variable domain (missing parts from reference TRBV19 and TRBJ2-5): DGGITQSPKYLFRKEGQNVTLSCEQNLNHDAMYWYRQDPGQGLRLIYYSQIVNDFQKGDIAEGYSVSREKKESFPLTVTSAQKNPTAFYLCASSILEGGTQYFGPGTRLLVL.

The CDR3 nucleotides are TGTGCCAGCAGTTTAGAGGCTAGCGGGAGTATTGAGCAGTTCTTC. This codes for CASSLEASGSIEQFF. V and J are TRBV28 and TRBJ2-1; 10 bases agree with TRBD2. The V gene end was trimmed by 2 bases and the J gene end by 9 bases; junction bases not matched to a gene: 7. Germline assignment: CDR1 MDHEN and CDR2 SYDVKM. This CDR3 contains 15 residues. Full variable domain (rest looked up from reference TRBV28 and TRBJ2-1): DVKVTQSSRYLVKRTGEKVFLECVQDMDHENMFWYRQDPGLGLRLIYFSYDVKMKEKGDIPEGYSVSREKKERFSLILESASTNQTSMYLCASSLEASGSIEQFFGPGTRLTVL.

The CDR3: CASSQDGTDTQYF. The CDR3 DNA follows: TGTGCCAGCAGCCAAGATGGAACAGATACGCAGTATTTT. This rearrangement joins TRBV3-1 (or the pseudogene TRBV3-2) to TRBJ2-3, with unresolved D. The CDR3 loop spans 13 amino acids. Germline V gene data show CDR1 as LGHDT and CDR2 as YNNKEL (reference sequence). Trimming took off 0 bases at V and 3 bases at J, with 4 bases between the two ends.

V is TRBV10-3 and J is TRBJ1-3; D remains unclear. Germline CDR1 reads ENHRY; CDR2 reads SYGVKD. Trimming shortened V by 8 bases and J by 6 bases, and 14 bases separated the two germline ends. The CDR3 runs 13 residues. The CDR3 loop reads CAIGSGRENTIYF. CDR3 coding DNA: TGTGCCATCGGGTCCGGGAGGGAAAACACCATATATTTT.

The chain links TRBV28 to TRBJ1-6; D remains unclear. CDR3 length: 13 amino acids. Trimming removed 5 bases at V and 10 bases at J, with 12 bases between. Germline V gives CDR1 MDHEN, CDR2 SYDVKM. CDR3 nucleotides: TGTGCCAGCAGTGAATGGGTCAAGTCACCCCTCCACTTT. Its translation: CASSEWVKSPLHF.

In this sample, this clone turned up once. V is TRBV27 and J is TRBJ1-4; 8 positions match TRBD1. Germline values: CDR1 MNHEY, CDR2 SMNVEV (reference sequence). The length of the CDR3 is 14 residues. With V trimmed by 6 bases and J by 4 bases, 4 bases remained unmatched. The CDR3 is CASRTGALNEKLFF. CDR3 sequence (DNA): TGTGCCAGCAGGACAGGGGCTCTTAATGAAAAACTGTTTTTT.

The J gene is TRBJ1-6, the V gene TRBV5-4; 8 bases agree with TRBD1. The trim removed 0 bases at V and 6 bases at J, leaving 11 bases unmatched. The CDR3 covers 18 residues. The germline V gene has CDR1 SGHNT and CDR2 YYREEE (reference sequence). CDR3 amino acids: CASSLVGRGRVRNSPLHF. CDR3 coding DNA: TGTGCCAGCAGCTTGGTCGGCAGGGGGCGAGTACGTAATTCACCCCTCCACTTT.

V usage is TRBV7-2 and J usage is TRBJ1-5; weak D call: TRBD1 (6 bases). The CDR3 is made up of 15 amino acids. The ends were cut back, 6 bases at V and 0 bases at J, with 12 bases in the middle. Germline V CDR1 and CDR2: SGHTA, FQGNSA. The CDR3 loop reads CASRRTANSNQPQHF. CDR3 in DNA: TGTGCCAGCAGGAGGACAGCGAATAGCAATCAGCCCCAGCATTTT. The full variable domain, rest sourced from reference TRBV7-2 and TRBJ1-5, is GAGVSQSPSNKVTEKGKDVELRCDPISGHTALYWYRQSLGQGLEFLIYFQGNSAPDKSGLPSDRFSAERTGGSVSTLTIQRTQQEDSAVYLCASRRTANSNQPQHFGDGTRLSIL.

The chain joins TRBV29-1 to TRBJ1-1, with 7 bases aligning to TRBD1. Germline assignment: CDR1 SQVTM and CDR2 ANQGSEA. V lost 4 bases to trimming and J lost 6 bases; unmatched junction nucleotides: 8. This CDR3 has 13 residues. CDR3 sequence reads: CSVGGLGQSEAFF. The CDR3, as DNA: TGCAGCGTTGGCGGATTGGGACAGTCTGAAGCTTTCTTT. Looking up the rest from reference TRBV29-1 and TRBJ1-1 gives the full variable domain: SAVISQKPSRDICQRGTSLTIQCQVDSQVTMMFWYRQQPGQSLTLIATANQGSEATYESGFVIDKFPISRPNLTFSTLTVSNMSPEDSSIYLCSVGGLGQSEAFFGQGTRLTVV.

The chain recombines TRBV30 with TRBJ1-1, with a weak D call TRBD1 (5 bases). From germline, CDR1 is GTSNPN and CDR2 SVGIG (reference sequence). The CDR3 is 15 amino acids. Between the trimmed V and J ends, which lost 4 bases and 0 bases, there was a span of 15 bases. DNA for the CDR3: TGTGCCTGGACACCTCCCCCGGGGCTGAACACTGAAGCTTTCTTT. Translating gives CAWTPPPGLNTEAFF.

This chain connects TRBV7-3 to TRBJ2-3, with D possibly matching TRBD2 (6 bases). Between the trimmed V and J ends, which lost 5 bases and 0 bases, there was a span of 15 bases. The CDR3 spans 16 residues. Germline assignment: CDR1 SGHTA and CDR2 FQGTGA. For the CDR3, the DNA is TGTGCCAGCAGCCCACAATTAGCGGAGAGCACAGATACGCAGTATTTT. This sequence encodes CASSPQLAESTDTQYF.

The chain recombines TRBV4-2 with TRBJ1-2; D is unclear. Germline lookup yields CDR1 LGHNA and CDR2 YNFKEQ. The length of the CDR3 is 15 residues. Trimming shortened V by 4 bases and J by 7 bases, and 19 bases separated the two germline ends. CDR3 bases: TGTGCCAGCAGCCCCTATGCGGGAGGGTTGGTTGGCTACACCTTC. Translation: CASSPYAGGLVGYTF.

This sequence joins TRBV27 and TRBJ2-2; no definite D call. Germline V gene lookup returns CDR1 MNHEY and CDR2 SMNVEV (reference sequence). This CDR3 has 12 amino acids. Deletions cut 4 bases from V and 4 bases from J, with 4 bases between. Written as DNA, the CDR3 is TGTGCCAGCAGTTCTGGCACCGGGGAGCTGTTTTTT. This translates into CASSSGTGELFF.

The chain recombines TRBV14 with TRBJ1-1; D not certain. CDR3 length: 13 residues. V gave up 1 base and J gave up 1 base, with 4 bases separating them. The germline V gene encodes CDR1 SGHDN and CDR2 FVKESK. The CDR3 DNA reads TGTGCCAGCAGCCAAGCGGCGAACACTGAAGCTTTCTTT. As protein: CASSQAANTEAFF.

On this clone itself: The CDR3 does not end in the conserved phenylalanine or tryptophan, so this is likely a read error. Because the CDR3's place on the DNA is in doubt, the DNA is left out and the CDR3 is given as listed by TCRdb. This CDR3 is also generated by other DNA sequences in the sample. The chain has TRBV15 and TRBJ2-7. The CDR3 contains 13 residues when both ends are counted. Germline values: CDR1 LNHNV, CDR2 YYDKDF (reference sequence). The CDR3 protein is CATSRDLQAVGPI.

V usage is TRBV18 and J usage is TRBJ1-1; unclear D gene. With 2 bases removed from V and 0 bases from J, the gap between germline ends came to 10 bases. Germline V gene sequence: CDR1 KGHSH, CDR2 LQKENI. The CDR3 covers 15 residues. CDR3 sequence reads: CASSPSGSMNTEAFF. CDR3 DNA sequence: TGTGCCAGCTCACCATCGGGGAGCATGAACACTGAAGCTTTCTTT.

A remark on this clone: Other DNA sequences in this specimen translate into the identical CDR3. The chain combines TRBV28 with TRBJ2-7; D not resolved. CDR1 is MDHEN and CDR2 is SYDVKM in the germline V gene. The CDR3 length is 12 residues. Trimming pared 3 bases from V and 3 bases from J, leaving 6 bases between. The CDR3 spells CASSFPFYEQYF. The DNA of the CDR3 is TGTGCCAGCAGTTTCCCCTTCTACGAGCAGTACTTC.

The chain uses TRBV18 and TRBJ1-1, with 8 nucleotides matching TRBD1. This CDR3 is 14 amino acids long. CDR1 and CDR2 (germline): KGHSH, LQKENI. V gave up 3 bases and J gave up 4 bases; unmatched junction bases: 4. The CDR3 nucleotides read TGTGCCAGCTCACCTTCGACAGGGGTCACTGAAGCTTTCTTT. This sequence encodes CASSPSTGVTEAFF.

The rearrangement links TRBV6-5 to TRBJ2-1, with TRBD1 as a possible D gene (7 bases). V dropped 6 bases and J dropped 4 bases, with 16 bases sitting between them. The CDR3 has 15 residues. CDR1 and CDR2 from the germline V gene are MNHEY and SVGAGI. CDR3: CASSYGQAGYNEQFF. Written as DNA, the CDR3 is TGTGCCAGCAGCTACGGACAGGCGGGATACAATGAGCAGTTCTTC.

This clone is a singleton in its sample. In DNA form, the CDR3 reads TGCGCCAGCAGCCCCGGGACAGGGCGGGAAAAACTGTTTTTT. This sequence encodes CASSPGTGREKLFF. The rearrangement links TRBV4-3 to TRBJ1-4, with 9 bases identical to TRBD1. V shed 4 bases and J 8 bases; nucleotides not matched to a gene: 5. CDR3 length equals 14 residues. Germline-derived CDR1 and CDR2 are LGHNA and YSLEER.

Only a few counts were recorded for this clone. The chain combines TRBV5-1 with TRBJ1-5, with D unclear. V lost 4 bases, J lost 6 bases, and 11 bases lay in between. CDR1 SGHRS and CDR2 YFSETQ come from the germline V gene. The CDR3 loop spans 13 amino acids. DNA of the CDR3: TGCGCCAGCAGCCCCGCACGCGGTCAGCCCCAGCATTTT. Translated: CASSPARGQPQHF.

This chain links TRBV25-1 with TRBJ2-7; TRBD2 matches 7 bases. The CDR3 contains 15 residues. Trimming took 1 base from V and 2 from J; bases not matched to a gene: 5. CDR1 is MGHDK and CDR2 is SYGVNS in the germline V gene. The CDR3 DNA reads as TGTGCCAGCAGTGAATCGGGCGGGAGAACCTACGAGCAGTACTTC. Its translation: CASSESGGRTYEQYF.

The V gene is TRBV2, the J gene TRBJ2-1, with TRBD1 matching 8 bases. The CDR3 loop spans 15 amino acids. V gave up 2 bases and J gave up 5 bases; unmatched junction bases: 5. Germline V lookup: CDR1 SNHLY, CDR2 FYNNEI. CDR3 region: CASSEQGASDNEQFF. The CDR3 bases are TGTGCCAGCAGTGAACAGGGGGCTTCAGACAATGAGCAGTTCTTC.

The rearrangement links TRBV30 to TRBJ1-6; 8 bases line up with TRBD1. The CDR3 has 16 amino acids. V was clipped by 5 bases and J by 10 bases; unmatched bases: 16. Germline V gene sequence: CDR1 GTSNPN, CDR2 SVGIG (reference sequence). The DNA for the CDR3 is TGTGCCTGGGGGCTCAGGGGGCGAGGGCGCGGATCACCCCTCCACTTT. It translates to CAWGLRGRGRGSPLHF.

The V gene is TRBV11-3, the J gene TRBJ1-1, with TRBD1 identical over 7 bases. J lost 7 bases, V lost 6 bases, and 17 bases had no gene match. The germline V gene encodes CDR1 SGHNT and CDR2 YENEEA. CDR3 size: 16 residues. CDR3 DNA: TGTGCCAGCAGTCTCAGGACAGGATCTGAATTGATTGAAGCTTTCTTT. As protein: CASSLRTGSELIEAFF.

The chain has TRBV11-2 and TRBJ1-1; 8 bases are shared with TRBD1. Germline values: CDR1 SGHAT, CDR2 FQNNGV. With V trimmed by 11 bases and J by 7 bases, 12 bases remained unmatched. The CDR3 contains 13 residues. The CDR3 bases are TGTGCCCTCTTAACCACAGGGGGGGATGAAGCTTTCTTT. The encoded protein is CALLTTGGDEAFF.

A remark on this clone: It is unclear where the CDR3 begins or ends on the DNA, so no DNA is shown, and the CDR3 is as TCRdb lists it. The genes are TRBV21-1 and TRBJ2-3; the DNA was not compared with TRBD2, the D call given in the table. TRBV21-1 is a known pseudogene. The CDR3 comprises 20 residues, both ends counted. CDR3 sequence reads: CASSKVAGRVWGTGTDTQYF.

This chain's CDR3 is CSAQLGLGNTIYF. CDR3 coding DNA: TGCAGCGCCCAACTAGGGTTAGGAAACACCATATATTTT. The V and J genes are TRBV29-1 and TRBJ1-3, with D hard to call. The CDR3 is made up of 13 amino acids. V was pared by 7 bases and J by 4 bases, with 14 bases between. Germline assignment: CDR1 SQVTM and CDR2 ANQGSEA. The full variable domain, completed using reference TRBV29-1 and TRBJ1-3, is SAVISQKPSRDICQRGTSLTIQCQVDSQVTMMFWYRQQPGQSLTLIATANQGSEATYESGFVIDKFPISRPNLTFSTLTVSNMSPEDSSIYLCSAQLGLGNTIYFGEGSWLTVV.

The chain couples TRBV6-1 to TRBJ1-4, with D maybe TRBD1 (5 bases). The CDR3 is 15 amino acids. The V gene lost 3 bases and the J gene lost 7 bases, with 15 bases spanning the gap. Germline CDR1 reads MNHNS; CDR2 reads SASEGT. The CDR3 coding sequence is TGTGCCAGCAGTGAGGGTGGGACTGTCGGTGAAAAACTGTTTTTT. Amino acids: CASSEGGTVGEKLFF.

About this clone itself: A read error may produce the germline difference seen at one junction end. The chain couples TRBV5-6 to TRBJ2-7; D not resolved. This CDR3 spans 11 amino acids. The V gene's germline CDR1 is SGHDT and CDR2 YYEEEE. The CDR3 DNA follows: TGTGCCAGCAGCTTGGGACCCCAGGAGTTCTTC. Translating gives CASSLGPQEFF.